This TCR beta chain was recorded in a study of early T cells in non-severe SARS-CoV-2 infection. Study at large: The input, bulk RNA from unsorted whole blood, was sequenced, and chains were unpaired.

The CDR3 is 13 residues long. V was trimmed by 3 bases and J by 2 bases, leaving 7 bases between them. Germline V gene sequence: CDR1 KGHSH, CDR2 LQKENI. Each single cDNA molecule received a unique molecular identifier. TCRdb used MiXCR to reprocess the 5' RACE reads, holding one entry per CDR3 protein. The repertoire has 36,000 or so distinct CDR3 sequences, about 3.8% of them found once; the top ten carry 5.5% to 6%. This clonotype was counted ten times or more. This sequence was found in an adult who was a healthcare worker with PCR-confirmed SARS-CoV-2 infection or an uninfected control (not recorded which). The rearrangement joins TRBV18 to TRBJ1-2; the D is unclear. Sequencing used whole blood. CDR3 sequence: CASSPVQNYGYTF. DNA for the CDR3: TGTGCCAGCTCACCTGTACAGAACTATGGCTACACCTTC.